Listed below are T cell receptor beta chains from one sample, sequenced in a study of blood T cell repertoires in COVID-19. Measured with immunoSEQ multiplex PCR; TCRdb has only the in-frame clones, and not every one. The sample shows a few hundred thousand clones, roughly four fifths of them seen only once. Sequenced sample: peripheral blood. All receptors derive from a woman in her 30s who had recovered from COVID-19. Each CDR3 is given with its conserved first and last residue. Each record gives: clone size, D gene, V gene, J gene, CDR3 protein, CDR3 DNA. The D gene is left open where the match is weak. Where a row states a size, it is once, few, many or the class of an expanded clone; other rows omit it.

clone size: NA; D gene: TRBD2; V gene: TRBV28; J gene: TRBJ2-5; CDR3 protein: CASRGGYQETQYF; CDR3 DNA: TGTGCCAGCCGGGGGGGTTACCAAGAGACCCAGTACTTC
clone size: many; D gene: NA; V gene: TRBV7-9; J gene: TRBJ2-7; CDR3 protein: CASSPKSTESSYEQYF; CDR3 DNA: TGTGCCAGCAGCCCGAAAAGCACAGAGAGCTCCTACGAGCAGTACTTC
clone size: NA; D gene: TRBD2; V gene: TRBV5-1; J gene: TRBJ2-1; CDR3 protein: CASSLDRTSGSNEQFF; CDR3 DNA: TGCGCCAGCAGCTTGGACAGGACTAGTGGTTCCAATGAGCAGTTCTTC
clone size: NA; D gene: NA; V gene: TRBV30; J gene: TRBJ2-3; CDR3 protein: CAWSKGQPDTQYF; CDR3 DNA: TGTGCCTGGAGTAAGGGGCAACCAGATACGCAGTATTTT
clone size: NA; D gene: NA; V gene: TRBV19; J gene: TRBJ2-3; CDR3 protein: CASSIQTSTDTQYF; CDR3 DNA: TGTGCCAGTAGTATCCAGACTAGCACAGATACGCAGTATTTT
clone size: NA; D gene: TRBD2; V gene: TRBV19; J gene: TRBJ2-1; CDR3 protein: CASRLAGNYYNEQFF; CDR3 DNA: TGTGCCAGTAGACTAGCGGGAAACTACTACAATGAGCAGTTCTTC
clone size: NA; D gene: TRBD2; V gene: TRBV27; J gene: TRBJ2-3; CDR3 protein: CASSWVLAGGPADTQYF; CDR3 DNA: TGTGCCAGCAGTTGGGTTCTAGCGGGAGGGCCCGCAGATACGCAGTATTTT
clone size: NA; D gene: TRBD2; V gene: TRBV9; J gene: TRBJ2-7; CDR3 protein: CASSVASGRLMHEQYF; CDR3 DNA: TGTGCCAGCAGCGTAGCTAGCGGGAGACTCATGCACGAGCAGTACTTC
clone size: NA; D gene: NA; V gene: TRBV9; J gene: TRBJ2-7; CDR3 protein: CASGGVDLTYEQYF; CDR3 DNA: TGTGCCAGCGGAGGGGTGGATCTCACCTACGAGCAGTACTTC
clone size: once; D gene: TRBD2; V gene: TRBV11-2; J gene: TRBJ2-1; CDR3 protein: CASSSVAGGGDEQFF; CDR3 DNA: TGTGCCAGCAGCTCGGTAGCGGGAGGAGGGGATGAGCAGTTCTTC
clone size: NA; D gene: TRBD2; V gene: TRBV28; J gene: TRBJ2-1; CDR3 protein: CASALAGGSPDEQFF; CDR3 DNA: TGTGCCAGCGCACTAGCGGGAGGGTCCCCGGATGAGCAGTTCTTC
clone size: NA; D gene: TRBD2; V gene: TRBV7-9; J gene: TRBJ2-7; CDR3 protein: CASSLVAREGRYEQYF; CDR3 DNA: TGTGCCAGCAGCTTAGTGGCGCGGGAGGGCAGGTACGAGCAGTACTTC
clone size: NA; D gene: TRBD1; V gene: TRBV18; J gene: TRBJ1-5; CDR3 protein: CASSPRRTGYDSNQPQHF; CDR3 DNA: TGTGCCAGCTCACCACGCAGGACAGGGTACGATAGCAATCAGCCCCAGCATTTT
clone size: NA; D gene: NA; V gene: TRBV6-5; J gene: TRBJ2-7; CDR3 protein: CASRPSRYEQYF; CDR3 DNA: TGTGCCAGCAGACCATCTAGGTACGAGCAGTACTTC
clone size: few; D gene: NA; V gene: TRBV2; J gene: TRBJ1-1; CDR3 protein: CARKGGQAEAFF; CDR3 DNA: TGTGCCAGGAAGGGGGGGCAGGCTGAAGCTTTCTTT
clone size: NA; D gene: NA; V gene: TRBV28; J gene: TRBJ2-5; CDR3 protein: CASTPGSLETQYF; CDR3 DNA: TGTGCCAGCACCCCCGGGAGTCTAGAGACCCAGTACTTC
clone size: NA; D gene: TRBD2; V gene: TRBV24-1; J gene: TRBJ2-1; CDR3 protein: CATSDSGTSGDEQFF; CDR3 DNA: TGTGCCACCAGTGACTCCGGGACTAGCGGAGATGAGCAGTTCTTC
clone size: NA; D gene: TRBD2; V gene: TRBV9; J gene: TRBJ2-7; CDR3 protein: CASSEGGLGSYEQYF; CDR3 DNA: TGTGCCAGCAGCGAGGGGGGACTAGGGTCCTACGAGCAGTACTTC
clone size: NA; D gene: TRBD2; V gene: TRBV28; J gene: TRBJ2-7; CDR3 protein: CASNSPGGTREQYF; CDR3 DNA: TGTGCCAGCAATTCGCCGGGAGGTACGCGGGAGCAGTACTTC
clone size: NA; D gene: NA; V gene: TRBV5-1; J gene: TRBJ1-2; CDR3 protein: CASSPTPFPGKGGYTF; CDR3 DNA: TGCGCCAGCAGTCCCACCCCCTTTCCAGGGAAGGGTGGCTACACCTTC
clone size: few; D gene: NA; V gene: TRBV4-2; J gene: TRBJ2-2; CDR3 protein: CASSQDTPARDTGELFF; CDR3 DNA: TGTGCCAGCAGCCAAGATACACCGGCGCGGGACACCGGGGAGCTGTTTTTT
clone size: once; D gene: NA; V gene: TRBV5-6; J gene: TRBJ2-7; CDR3 protein: CASSFAYEQYF; CDR3 DNA: TGTGCCAGCAGCTTTGCGTACGAGCAGTACTTC
clone size: NA; D gene: NA; V gene: TRBV18; J gene: TRBJ2-7; CDR3 protein: CASSPRRNRAYEQYF; CDR3 DNA: TGTGCCAGCTCACCTCGCCGGAACAGGGCCTACGAGCAGTACTTC
clone size: NA; D gene: TRBD1; V gene: TRBV6-5; J gene: TRBJ2-7; CDR3 protein: CASSRDREHEQYF; CDR3 DNA: TGTGCCAGCAGCCGGGACAGGGAGCACGAGCAGTACTTC
clone size: NA; D gene: NA; V gene: TRBV14; J gene: TRBJ2-1; CDR3 protein: CASSQLAPREQFF; CDR3 DNA: TGTGCCAGCAGCCAACTAGCGCCCCGTGAGCAGTTCTTC
clone size: NA; D gene: NA; V gene: TRBV6-2/TRBV6-3; J gene: TRBJ2-5; CDR3 protein: CASSYSLETQYF; CDR3 DNA: TGTGCCAGCAGTTACTCACTGGAGACCCAGTACTTC
clone size: NA; D gene: NA; V gene: TRBV28; J gene: TRBJ1-2; CDR3 protein: CASSPAEQGYGYTF; CDR3 DNA: TGTGCCAGCAGTCCGGCTGAACAGGGTTATGGCTACACCTTC
clone size: many; D gene: TRBD2; V gene: TRBV4-1; J gene: TRBJ2-1; CDR3 protein: CASADLLAGGNEQFF; CDR3 DNA: TGCGCCAGCGCCGACCTTCTAGCGGGAGGGAATGAGCAGTTCTTC
clone size: NA; D gene: NA; V gene: TRBV11-3; J gene: TRBJ2-7; CDR3 protein: CASSLDSGTREQYF; CDR3 DNA: TGTGCCAGCAGCTTAGACTCAGGTACGAGAGAGCAGTACTTC
clone size: few; D gene: NA; V gene: TRBV5-6; J gene: TRBJ1-1; CDR3 protein: CASSSRQGPAFF; CDR3 DNA: TGTGCCAGCAGCTCCAGGCAGGGGCCCGCTTTCTTT
clone size: many; D gene: TRBD2; V gene: TRBV5-4; J gene: TRBJ2-1; CDR3 protein: CASSSRTSGYNEQFF; CDR3 DNA: TGTGCCAGCAGCTCCAGGACTAGCGGCTACAATGAGCAGTTCTTC
clone size: NA; D gene: TRBD1; V gene: TRBV28; J gene: TRBJ1-1; CDR3 protein: CASSLGRGRDEAFF; CDR3 DNA: TGTGCCAGCAGTTTAGGCAGGGGGCGCGATGAAGCTTTCTTT
clone size: NA; D gene: TRBD2; V gene: TRBV7-9; J gene: TRBJ2-1; CDR3 protein: CASSSTSGSYNEQFF; CDR3 DNA: TGTGCCAGCAGCTCTACTAGCGGCTCCTACAATGAGCAGTTCTTC
clone size: NA; D gene: TRBD2; V gene: TRBV6-7; J gene: TRBJ2-3; CDR3 protein: CASSLALAGDLDTQYF; CDR3 DNA: TGTGCCAGCAGCTTGGCCCTAGCGGGAGACCTAGATACGCAGTATTTT
clone size: once; D gene: TRBD2; V gene: TRBV19; J gene: TRBJ2-7; CDR3 protein: CATLGLAEYEQYF; CDR3 DNA: TGTGCCACCCTGGGACTAGCGGAATACGAGCAGTACTTC
clone size: NA; D gene: TRBD1; V gene: TRBV27; J gene: TRBJ2-3; CDR3 protein: CASSTRTGVSDTQYF; CDR3 DNA: TGTGCCAGCAGTACCAGGACAGGGGTTTCAGATACGCAGTATTTT
clone size: NA; D gene: TRBD1; V gene: TRBV7-9; J gene: TRBJ1-3; CDR3 protein: CASSPGTGISGNTIYF; CDR3 DNA: TGTGCCAGCAGCCCCGGGACAGGGATTTCTGGAAACACCATATATTTT
clone size: NA; D gene: NA; V gene: TRBV6-2/TRBV6-3; J gene: TRBJ2-7; CDR3 protein: CASSYSVQGGYEQYF; CDR3 DNA: TGTGCCAGCAGTTACTCGGTCCAGGGTGGATACGAGCAGTACTTC
clone size: once; D gene: TRBD2; V gene: TRBV7-3; J gene: TRBJ2-1; CDR3 protein: CASSSSGTGGNEQFF; CDR3 DNA: TGTGCCAGCAGCTCAAGCGGGACCGGTGGGAATGAGCAGTTCTTC
clone size: NA; D gene: TRBD1; V gene: TRBV5-1; J gene: TRBJ2-7; CDR3 protein: CASSLEGQGAGEQYF; CDR3 DNA: TGCGCCAGCAGCTTGGAGGGACAGGGGGCGGGTGAGCAGTACTTC
clone size: NA; D gene: TRBD2; V gene: TRBV28; J gene: TRBJ2-7; CDR3 protein: CASSYSGGTGEQYF; CDR3 DNA: TGTGCCAGCAGTTACTCGGGGGGGACGGGCGAGCAGTACTTC
clone size: NA; D gene: NA; V gene: TRBV11-3; J gene: TRBJ1-1; CDR3 protein: CASSLEGEAFF; CDR3 DNA: TGTGCCAGCAGCTTAGAGGGCGAAGCTTTCTTT
clone size: NA; D gene: NA; V gene: TRBV2; J gene: TRBJ2-2; CDR3 protein: CASSEMSNGELFF; CDR3 DNA: TGTGCCAGCAGTGAAATGAGTAACGGGGAGCTGTTTTTT
clone size: NA; D gene: TRBD2; V gene: TRBV24-1; J gene: TRBJ2-1; CDR3 protein: CATSDFLAGVDEQFF; CDR3 DNA: TGTGCCACCAGTGATTTCCTAGCGGGAGTGGATGAGCAGTTCTTC
clone size: NA; D gene: TRBD2; V gene: TRBV4-1; J gene: TRBJ2-7; CDR3 protein: CASSRGEGTYEQYF; CDR3 DNA: TGCGCCAGCAGCCGGGGGGAGGGAACTTACGAGCAGTACTTC
clone size: NA; D gene: TRBD2; V gene: TRBV7-7; J gene: TRBJ2-7; CDR3 protein: CASSLALGSGSHEQYF; CDR3 DNA: TGTGCCAGCAGCTTAGCGCTGGGTAGCGGGAGCCACGAGCAGTACTTC
clone size: NA; D gene: TRBD1; V gene: TRBV5-1; J gene: TRBJ1-1; CDR3 protein: CASSLEGGTGATEAFF; CDR3 DNA: TGCGCCAGCAGCTTGGAAGGCGGTACAGGGGCCACTGAAGCTTTCTTT
clone size: NA; D gene: NA; V gene: TRBV30; J gene: TRBJ1-1; CDR3 protein: CAWKFNKNTEAFF; CDR3 DNA: TGTGCCTGGAAATTTAACAAGAACACTGAAGCTTTCTTT